This T cell receptor (beta chain) was observed in a study of blood T cell repertoires in COVID-19. Across the study: Material from acute and convalescent COVID-19 was sourced from the United States, Italy and Spain. The cDNA or gDNA used as material had been derived from T cells, B-cell-depleted T cells, or PBMCs.

This clone was counted once. Cohort assignment relied on participant-reported clinical history. Generated by immunoSEQ multiplex PCR, the TCRdb table keeps only in-frame clones and is missing some. Of over 110,000 clones listed, about nine tenths are singletons. This sequence originates from a man aged 60-69 years who had recovered from COVID-19. Specimen: PBMCs or T cells enriched from blood (not recorded which).

In DNA form, the CDR3 reads TGTGCCAGTAGTACCCTGGGTGGCGGAAATCAGCCCCAGCATTTT. Its protein is CASSTLGGGNQPQHF. The chain uses TRBV19 and TRBJ1-5; no definite D call. CDR1 is LNHDA and CDR2 is SQIVND in the germline V gene (reference sequence). This CDR3 is built from 15 residues. V shed 4 bases and J shed 4 bases, with 14 bases lying between them.